These T cell receptor beta chains were read from a single sample in a study of neurological immune-mediated disorders. TCRdb redid the calling of the 5' RACE reads with MiXCR, one entry per CDR3 protein. Of more than 50,000 distinct CDR3 sequences listed, about 3.2% are singletons. Sequenced: PBMCs. The receptors originated from a woman in her fifties or sixties with multiple sclerosis. Each CDR3 is given with its conserved first and last residue. The D gene is left open where the match is weak. Expanded clones get a size class; other rows say once, few or many, or leave the size out.

V gene,clone size,CDR3 length,J gene,D gene,CDR3 DNA,CDR3 protein
TRBV6-2/TRBV6-3,many,13,TRBJ2-7,TRBD1,TGTGCCAGCAGTTACGGGGACAGCTACGAGCAGTACTTC,CASSYGDSYEQYF
TRBV27,many,13,TRBJ2-5,-,TGTGCCAGCAGGAGGTCGGGCGGAGAGACCCAGTACTTC,CASRRSGGETQYF
TRBV7-2,many,12,TRBJ1-1,-,TGTGCCAGCAGCTTGGTTTCGATTAGCGCTTTCTTT,CASSLVSISAFF
TRBV29-1,many,12,TRBJ2-7,-,TGCAGCGTTGCCAGGGACACCTACGAGCAGTACTTC,CSVARDTYEQYF
TRBV28,-,16,TRBJ2-7,TRBD1,TGTGCCAGCAGCCCCCGTCCCGGGACAGTGGGCCACGAGCAGTACTTC,CASSPRPGTVGHEQYF
TRBV7-6,-,15,TRBJ2-7,-,TGTGCCAGCAGCTTAGCTAGGGGGGGTTCCTACGAGCAGTACTTC,CASSLARGGSYEQYF
TRBV11-2,many,15,TRBJ2-5,TRBD2,TGTGCCAGCAGCCTACTTAGCGGGGTGCCGGAGACCCAGTACTTC,CASSLLSGVPETQYF
TRBV20-1,many,14,TRBJ1-5,-,TGCAGTGCTATGGGCGGGGAAGGCAATCAGCCCCAGCATTTT,CSAMGGEGNQPQHF
TRBV9,many,16,TRBJ2-1,TRBD2,TGTGCCAGCAGCGTAGATAGGCTAGCGGAGAACAATGAGCAGTTCTTC,CASSVDRLAENNEQFF
TRBV9,many,15,TRBJ2-5,TRBD2,TGTGCCAGCAGCGTAGCGGGGGGAGTGGGGGAGACCCAGTACTTC,CASSVAGGVGETQYF
TRBV5-1,many,15,TRBJ2-1,TRBD1,TGCGCCAGCAGCTTAGGCCAGGGGGCTTACAATGAGCAGTTCTTC,CASSLGQGAYNEQFF
TRBV6-5,many,17,TRBJ2-1,-,TGTGCCAGCAGTCAGACTAGAGGCAATTCCGTTTACAATGAGCAGTTCTTC,CASSQTRGNSVYNEQFF
TRBV12-3/TRBV12-4,many,15,TRBJ1-1,TRBD1,TGTGCCAGCAGTTTACAGGGGGCTGGGAACACTGAAGCTTTCTTT,CASSLQGAGNTEAFF
TRBV20-1,many,17,TRBJ2-7,-,TGCAGTGCTAGAGATCTCTTTAGGGTGGACCACTCCTACGAGCAGTACTTC,CSARDLFRVDHSYEQYF
TRBV29-1,many,14,TRBJ2-5,TRBD1,TGCAGCGTAGAGGACAGGGCTGAAGTGGAGACCCAGTACTTC,CSVEDRAEVETQYF
TRBV18,many,14,TRBJ2-7,TRBD2,TGTGCCAGCTCACCTGTTGGGAGGGGCGACGAGCAGTACTTC,CASSPVGRGDEQYF
TRBV6-6,many,14,TRBJ2-2,-,TGTGCCTGTTGCCCGACTGCGTACACCGGGGAGCTGTTTTTT,CACCPTAYTGELFF
TRBV5-1,many,16,TRBJ1-2,TRBD1,TGCGCCAGCAGCTCTGGAATAGGACAGGCGAACTATGGCTACACCTTC,CASSSGIGQANYGYTF
TRBV20-1,many,14,TRBJ2-1,TRBD2,TGCAGTGCTAGTCCCAGCGGGAGCTACAATGAGCAGTTCTTC,CSASPSGSYNEQFF
TRBV5-1,many,14,TRBJ1-1,-,TGCGCCAGCAGCTGGGGCTCGGGGTCCGATGAAGCTTTCTTT,CASSWGSGSDEAFF
TRBV7-2,many,14,TRBJ2-5,-,TGTGCCAGCAGCCCACGACCAGAACAAGAGACCCAGTACTTC,CASSPRPEQETQYF
TRBV7-9,many,14,TRBJ2-5,-,TGTGCCAGCTATAGTACGGGCCTTCCCGAGACCCAGTACTTC,CASYSTGLPETQYF
TRBV4-1,many,17,TRBJ2-2,TRBD2,TGCGCCAGCAGCCTCAGACTAGCGCAAACGAACACCGGGGAGCTGTTTTTT,CASSLRLAQTNTGELFF
TRBV12-3/TRBV12-4,many,15,TRBJ2-1,TRBD2,TGTGCCAGCAGCCTAAGCGGGGGTACCTACAATGAGCAGTTCTTC,CASSLSGGTYNEQFF
TRBV20-1,many,13,TRBJ2-7,-,TGCAGTGTACCTCGGGGTACTGCCTACGAGCAGTACTTC,CSVPRGTAYEQYF
TRBV7-9,many,15,TRBJ1-6,-,TGTGCCAGCAGCTCGACCAGCTCCTATAATTCACCCCTCCACTTT,CASSSTSSYNSPLHF